The 6 T cell receptor beta chains reported below all come from one sample, sequenced in a study of cytomegalovirus exposure and HLA in healthy donors (TCRdb year 2017). To prepare the library, the immunoSEQ multiplex PCR assay was applied. The multiplex PCR relied on a mix of 60 forward primers for TCR Vbeta segments and 13 reverse primers for TCR Jbeta segments. In TCRdb, the immuneACCESS table is reduced to in-frame sequences with V and J assigned. These tables do not hold every clone; where another copy was compared, an unresolved V gene accounts for under half, and the others remain unexplained. The sample table lists about 160,000 clones, 65% to 80% of them with a count of one. The ten largest account for 3% of the sample. The sample taken for sequencing was PBMCs. Every receptor here comes from a woman between 45 and 60 years old in good health and CMV-seropositive.

J is TRBJ1-2 and V is TRBV5-1, with 8 bases that match TRBD1. CDR1 SGHRS and CDR2 YFSETQ come from the germline V gene. The length of the CDR3 is 14 residues. J gave up 7 bases and V 6 bases, and 11 bases lay outside the gene matches. For the CDR3, the DNA is TGCGCCAGCACCACCGGGACAGGATCCTTTGGCTACACCTTC. Translating gives CASTTGTGSFGYTF.

The V gene is TRBV15, the J gene TRBJ2-1, with TRBD1 identical over 9 bases. CDR1 and CDR2 (germline): LNHNV, YYDKDF (reference sequence). The CDR3 sequence is 17 residues long. V lost 1 base and J lost 7; bases outside the gene matches: 11. The CDR3 loop is CATSRAQTGGARNEQFF. The CDR3 DNA reads TGTGCCACCAGCAGAGCCCAAACAGGGGGCGCCCGGAATGAGCAGTTCTTC.

This rearrangement joins TRBV5-1 to TRBJ2-5; no clear D. The CDR3 covers 16 residues. The germline V gene has CDR1 SGHRS and CDR2 YFSETQ. Between the trimmed V and J ends, which lost 0 bases and 1 base, there was a span of 13 bases. The CDR3 region has the DNA TGCGCCAGCAGCTTGGCGGTTAGTGGCGGCCAAGAGACCCAGTACTTC. Amino acid sequence: CASSLAVSGGQETQYF.

The CDR3 loop is CASSLVQGGNTEAFF. As DNA, the CDR3 is TGTGCCAGCAGCTTAGTGCAGGGGGGTAACACTGAAGCTTTCTTT. This rearrangement joins TRBV7-2 to TRBJ1-1; 7 nucleotides agree with TRBD1. This CDR3 has 15 residues. V was pared by 1 base and J by 2 bases, with 4 bases of the junction left unmatched. Germline V gives CDR1 SGHTA, CDR2 FQGNSA.

The rearrangement links TRBV5-1 to TRBJ2-2, with 11 bases fitting TRBD2. The CDR3 consists of 16 residues. Per germline, CDR1 SGHRS and CDR2 YFSETQ. V trimming: 7 bases; J trimming: 2 bases; junction bases outside the gene matches: 7. DNA for the CDR3: TGCGCCAGCCTTCCACTAGCGGGGGACAACACCGGGGAGCTGTTTTTT. Amino acid sequence: CASLPLAGDNTGELFF. Full variable domain (outside the CDR3, taken from reference TRBV5-1 and TRBJ2-2): KAGVTQTPRYLIKTRGQQVTLSCSPISGHRSVSWYQQTPGQGLQFLFEYFSETQRNKGNFPGRFSGRQFSNSRSEMNVSTLELGDSALYLCASLPLAGDNTGELFFGEGSRLTVL.

The CDR3 spells CASSRGGGRYEQYF. Written as DNA, the CDR3 is TGTGCCAGCAGCCGAGGCGGGGGGCGGTACGAGCAGTACTTC. J is TRBJ2-7 and V is TRBV14, with 8 bases identical to TRBD2. The CDR3 length is 14 residues. Looked up from germline, CDR1 is SGHDN and CDR2 is FVKESK. Trimming removed 4 bases from V and 4 bases from J; junction bases left unmatched: 6.